The 17 T cell receptor beta chains below were found in one sample sequenced in a study of T cells in Graves' hyperthyroidism and ophthalmopathy. TCR beta CDR3 regions were amplified from RNA transcripts. TCR CDR3 underwent first-round RT-PCR with the HTBI primer set. TCRdb recomputed calls from the multiplex PCR reads with MiXCR, one row per CDR3 protein. The sample records around 350,000 distinct CDR3 sequences, about 15% being singletons. The sequenced material came from blood. The receptors derive from a woman in her twenties or thirties with Graves' hyperthyroidism that later progressed to Graves' ophthalmopathy.

The sample holds many counts of this clonotype. The chain recombines TRBV10-3 with TRBJ1-5, with D unclear. CDR3 size: 13 residues. Per the germline V gene, CDR1 is ENHRY and CDR2 is SYGVKD. Between the trimmed V and J ends, which lost 5 bases and 5 bases, there was a span of 10 bases. The CDR3 region has the DNA TGTGCCATCAGTCCGAACGGGGATCAGCCCCAGCATTTT. Residues: CAISPNGDQPQHF.

This clonotype was counted at least ten times. J is TRBJ1-5 and V is TRBV2; D remains ambiguous. CDR1 SNHLY and CDR2 FYNNEI come from the germline V gene. This CDR3 region has 15 residues. Trimming took off 0 bases at V and 2 bases at J, with 8 bases between the two ends. CDR3 coding DNA: TGTGCCAGCAGTGAAGCGCGCGGTGGCAATCAGCCCCAGCATTTT. Amino acid sequence: CASSEARGGNQPQHF.

This clonotype has ten or more counts. The J gene is TRBJ1-6, the V gene TRBV20-1; 8 bases match TRBD1. V was pared by 5 bases and J by 6 bases, with 12 bases of the junction left unmatched. This CDR3 has 16 residues. CDR1 is DFQATT, CDR2 SNEGSKA, per germline (reference sequence). The CDR3 nucleotides are TGCAGTGCTGAGAGGACAGGGATGATCTTTAATTCACCCCTCCACTTT. This translates into CSAERTGMIFNSPLHF.

J is TRBJ1-2 and V is TRBV30; 9 nucleotides agree with TRBD1. The germline V gene has CDR1 GTSNPN and CDR2 SVGIG (reference sequence). This CDR3 has 15 residues. J lost 0 bases, V lost 4 bases, and 6 bases had no gene match. DNA for the CDR3: TGTGCCTGGAAACCGGGACAGGGTTCTAACTATGGCTACACCTTC. This gives the protein CAWKPGQGSNYGYTF. Complete variable domain (other parts from reference TRBV30 and TRBJ1-2): SQTIHQWPATLVQPVGSPLSLECTVEGTSNPNLYWYRQAAGRGLQLLFYSVGIGQISSEVPQNLSASRPQDRQFILSSKKLLLSDSGFYLCAWKPGQGSNYGYTFGSGTRLTVV.

Many counts were recorded for this clonotype. The gene calls are TRBV30 and TRBJ1-5, with D perhaps matching TRBD1 (5 bases). CDR1 is GTSNPN and CDR2 is SVGIG in the germline V gene (reference sequence). CDR3 size: 14 residues. Trimming removed 0 bases at V and 3 bases at J, with 9 bases between. CDR3 residues: CAWSVGGDNQPQHF. The DNA of the CDR3 is TGTGCCTGGAGTGTCGGGGGGGACAATCAGCCCCAGCATTTT.

Worth noting for this clonotype: This sequence may be a read error, since a much larger clone differs from it by one base. J is TRBJ1-6 and V is TRBV30; D remains unclear. The CDR3 is 14 residues long. The germline V gene has CDR1 GTSNPN and CDR2 SVGIG (reference sequence). V was shortened by 0 bases and J by 10 bases, with 13 bases between the two germline ends. The CDR3 DNA is TGTGCCTGGAGTGTATCAGGAGGCGACTCACCCCTCCACTTT. Protein: CAWSVSGGDSPLHF.

This clonotype was recorded at least ten times. J is TRBJ1-1 and V is TRBV30, with D tentatively TRBD1 (5 bases). Germline CDR1 and CDR2: GTSNPN and SVGIG (reference sequence). The length of the CDR3 is 15 residues. The V and J ends lost 4 bases and 1 base respectively, with 16 bases between them. The CDR3 here is CAWINRNRQNTEAFF. The CDR3 DNA reads as TGTGCCTGGATTAACAGGAATCGCCAGAACACTGAAGCTTTCTTT. Full variable domain (outside the CDR3, taken from reference TRBV30 and TRBJ1-1): SQTIHQWPATLVQPVGSPLSLECTVEGTSNPNLYWYRQAAGRGLQLLFYSVGIGQISSEVPQNLSASRPQDRQFILSSKKLLLSDSGFYLCAWINRNRQNTEAFFGQGTRLTVV.

This clonotype was counted ten times or more. V is TRBV28 and J is TRBJ2-1; D tentatively fits TRBD1 or TRBD2 (5 bases each). The CDR3 is 19 residues long. Germline-derived CDR1 and CDR2 are MDHEN and SYDVKM. The V gene lost 0 bases and the J gene lost 0 bases, with 18 bases spanning the gap. The CDR3 coding sequence is TGTGCCAGCAGTTTATGGGGGACCGGGGCTCTCCCCTCCTACAATGAGCAGTTCTTC. Translating gives CASSLWGTGALPSYNEQFF.

This clonotype was counted a few times. The V call is TRBV7-9, the J call TRBJ1-4; D might be TRBD1 (5 bases). CDR1 SEHNR and CDR2 FQNEAQ come from the germline V gene (reference sequence). CDR3 size: 15 residues. Trimming took off 1 base at V and 3 bases at J, with 9 bases between the two ends. In DNA, the CDR3 is TGTGCCAGCAGCTTAGGCAGGGTGGCTAATGAAAAACTGTTTTTT. Translation gives CASSLGRVANEKLFF.

This chain uses TRBV4-2 with TRBJ2-1; the D gene is possibly TRBD2 (6 bases). The V end lost 5 bases, the J end lost 2 bases, and 10 bases lay between the germline ends. This CDR3 has 14 residues. Germline V gene sequence: CDR1 LGHNA, CDR2 YNFKEQ. For the CDR3, the DNA is TGTGCCAGCAGCAAGGACTATACCTACAATGAGCAGTTCTTC. Protein sequence: CASSKDYTYNEQFF.

This clonotype was counted ten times or more. The chain combines TRBV11-2 with TRBJ2-7, with a weak D call TRBD2 (5 bases). V dropped 5 bases and J dropped 5 bases, with 19 bases sitting between them. Germline V gene data show CDR1 as SGHAT and CDR2 as FQNNGV. The CDR3 is 15 amino acids. The CDR3 nucleotides read TGTGCCAGCAGCCCTTACCCGGAGGATAGTCACGAGCAGTACTTC. It specifies CASSPYPEDSHEQYF.

Comment on this clonotype: An end of the junction does not agree with germline; a read error may underlie this. The V and J genes are TRBV29-1 and TRBJ2-1; 12 positions match TRBD2. This CDR3 has 15 amino acids. Germline V gene lookup returns CDR1 SQVTM and CDR2 ANQGSEA. CDR3 sequence reads: CSVSGTSGHYNGQFF. The CDR3 DNA reads as TGCAGCGTGTCCGGGACTAGCGGGCACTACAATGGGCAGTTCTTC.

There are many counts of this clonotype. V is TRBV2 and J is TRBJ2-7; TRBD1 agrees at 9 bases. This CDR3 spans 13 amino acids. V shed 7 bases and J 5 bases; nucleotides not matched to a gene: 6. The V gene's germline CDR1 is SNHLY and CDR2 FYNNEI. The CDR3 sequence is CASIRGQGNEQYF. The CDR3 DNA is TGTGCCAGCATCCGGGGACAGGGTAACGAGCAGTACTTC.

This chain connects TRBV6-5 to TRBJ2-1; possibly TRBD1 for D (5 bases). The CDR3 sequence is 14 residues long. Germline V gene sequence: CDR1 MNHEY, CDR2 SVGAGI. V was cut by 4 bases and J by 4 bases, with 11 bases left in between. CDR3 bases: TGTGCCAGCAGTTCCTCAAAGGGGTACAATGAGCAGTTCTTC. It is translated as CASSSSKGYNEQFF.

J is TRBJ2-3 and V is TRBV11-2; TRBD1 agrees at 8 bases. The CDR3 is made up of 17 amino acids. V dropped 5 bases and J dropped 4; count of bases not matched to a gene: 14. Per the germline V gene, CDR1 is SGHAT and CDR2 is FQNNGV. The DNA of the CDR3 is TGTGCCAGCAGCCAACCCCAGACAGGGGTTCATCCAGATACGCAGTATTTT. Translation: CASSQPQTGVHPDTQYF.

The sample holds many counts of this clonotype. The chain carries TRBV2 and TRBJ2-6; D uncertain. V was shortened by 5 bases and J by 0 bases, with 14 bases between the two germline ends. The CDR3 spans 17 residues. From germline, CDR1 is SNHLY and CDR2 FYNNEI. CDR3 protein: CASSQDTPNSGANVLTF. The CDR3 DNA reads as TGTGCCAGCAGTCAAGACACCCCCAACTCTGGGGCCAACGTCCTGACTTTC.

The chain is built from TRBV20-1 and TRBJ2-1, with D perhaps given as TRBD1 or TRBD2 (6 bases each). This CDR3 region has 17 residues. Trimming took 6 bases from V and 0 from J, leaving 21 bases between them. Germline lookup yields CDR1 DFQATT and CDR2 SNEGSKA (reference sequence). The CDR3 protein is CSAEGQTGTSSYNEQFF. The CDR3 DNA follows: TGCAGTGCGGAGGGTCAAACAGGGACGAGCTCCTACAATGAGCAGTTCTTC.